The 17 T cell receptor beta chains listed next were all sequenced from one sample in a study of vaccination effects on CD4 cells after COVID-19. Profiling relied on immunoSEQ multiplex PCR, and the TCRdb table lists in-frame clones only, not all of them. Of tens of thousands of clones listed, 73% are singletons. The antigens of these receptors remain unknown. The culture ran for 10 days, and then CD4+ T cells were isolated. The starting material was CD4+ T cells from PBMCs cultured without peptide, obtained before COVID-19 vaccination. These receptors came from a human donor who received a COVID-19 vaccine.

The chain links TRBV4-1 to TRBJ2-1; TRBD1 aligns across 7 bases. The germline CDR1 and CDR2 sequences are MGHRA and YSYEKL. CDR3 length equals 15 residues. Trimming took 5 bases from V and 10 from J; bases not matched to a gene: 14. In DNA, the CDR3 is TGCGCCAGCAGCTCTTACAGGGGTCCCTTGGGAGAGCAGTTCTTC. Its protein is CASSSYRGPLGEQFF.

This clone was found once. The chain recombines TRBV28 with TRBJ1-2, with D unclear. The germline gives CDR1 MDHEN, CDR2 SYDVKM. This CDR3 contains 14 residues. V was pared by 3 bases and J by 2 bases, with 10 bases between. The CDR3 region is CASSFMDSNYGYTF. The CDR3 nucleotides are TGTGCCAGCAGTTTCATGGATTCAAACTATGGCTACACCTTC.

The chain uses TRBV4-2 and TRBJ2-3; 8 bases are a match to TRBD2. The CDR3 is 18 amino acids. Germline V gene lookup returns CDR1 LGHNA and CDR2 YNFKEQ. V was clipped by 0 bases and J by 1 base; unmatched bases: 9. This CDR3 reads CASSQDPLGAGGTDTQYF. The CDR3 DNA sequence: TGTGCCAGCAGCCAAGATCCCTTGGGAGCGGGGGGCACAGATACGCAGTATTTT.

This clone was picked up one time. This chain connects TRBV6-2 or TRBV6-3 to TRBJ2-2, with TRBD2 as a possible D gene (7 bases). Looked up from germline, CDR1 is MNHEY and CDR2 is SVGEGT. The CDR3 runs to 17 residues. V lost 6 bases to trimming and J lost 8 bases, with 25 bases between them. The CDR3 DNA follows: TGTGCCAGCAGCCCTGTCAGGGGAGGGGAGATTGAAGGGGAGCTGTTTTTT. Amino acids: CASSPVRGGEIEGELFF.

As regards this clone: The same CDR3 also results from other DNA sequences found in this sample. CDR3 protein: CASSSRQGANYGYTF. The CDR3 bases are TGCGCCAGCAGCTCTCGACAGGGGGCTAACTATGGCTACACCTTC. This chain uses TRBV5-1 with TRBJ1-2; 9 bases fit TRBD1. V lost 3 bases and J lost 0; bases outside the gene matches: 3. Germline V gene sequence: CDR1 SGHRS, CDR2 YFSETQ. This CDR3 spans 15 amino acids.

The genes are TRBV19 and TRBJ1-1, with no clear D. CDR3 length: 14 amino acids. The germline gives CDR1 LNHDA, CDR2 SQIVND (reference sequence). V lost 1 base, J lost 8 bases, and 14 bases lay in between. The CDR3 DNA reads TGTGCCAGTAGTATAGGAGCCCGACACTCCGAAGCTTTCTTT. This sequence encodes CASSIGARHSEAFF.

CDR3 DNA: TGTGCCAGCAGTTTTCGGAGTTCCCGATACAATGAGCAGTTCTTC. Its translation: CASSFRSSRYNEQFF. The rearrangement links TRBV27 to TRBJ2-1, with D unresolved. The germline V and J ends were trimmed by 3 bases and 4 bases, with 13 bases remaining between them. CDR3 length: 15 residues. The germline CDR1 and CDR2 sequences are MNHEY and SMNVEV (reference sequence).

This chain uses TRBV9 with TRBJ2-5; 7 nucleotides align to TRBD1. The CDR3 loop spans 14 amino acids. Per germline, CDR1 SGDLS and CDR2 YYNGEE. V lost 8 bases and J lost 4; bases outside the gene matches: 11. The CDR3: CASSVGTVGETQYF. CDR3 coding DNA: TGTGCCAGTTCCGTCGGGACAGTAGGAGAGACCCAGTACTTC.

The chain combines TRBV29-1 with TRBJ2-1; 9 bases fit TRBD2. There are 17 residues in the CDR3. V trimming: 7 bases; J trimming: 0 bases; junction bases outside the gene matches: 13. Germline V lookup: CDR1 SQVTM, CDR2 ANQGSEA. The CDR3 DNA follows: TGCAGCGGGTCCATGACTAGCGGTCTACTCTCCTACAATGAGCAGTTCTTC. It codes for CSGSMTSGLLSYNEQFF.

The genes are TRBV6-5 and TRBJ2-7, with a weak D call TRBD1 (5 bases). Trimming stripped 7 bases from V and 3 bases from J, with 13 bases between. The CDR3 sequence is 13 residues long. Germline CDR1 and CDR2: MNHEY and SVGAGI. CDR3 protein: CASNSRVGYEQYF. The CDR3 DNA sequence: TGTGCCAGCAATTCCAGGGTCGGCTACGAGCAGTACTTC.

This clone appeared a single time. J is TRBJ1-5 and V is TRBV6-5, with a tentative D call TRBD1 (6 bases). The V end was cut by 6 bases, the J end by 8 bases, with 14 bases between. The CDR3 contains 13 residues. Germline assignment: CDR1 MNHEY and CDR2 SVGAGI. The DNA for the CDR3 is TGTGCCAGCAGCCCAAACAGGGCGGAGCCCCAGCATTTT. It is translated as CASSPNRAEPQHF.

This clone appeared a few times. The chain is built from TRBV3-1 (or the pseudogene TRBV3-2) and TRBJ1-1; D may be TRBD1 (5 bases). The V end lost 4 bases, the J end lost 5 bases, and 11 bases lay between the germline ends. Germline values: CDR1 LGHDT, CDR2 YNNKEL (reference sequence). The CDR3 is made up of 13 amino acids. The CDR3 DNA follows: TGTGCCAGCAGCCGAAGTGGGGGGACTGAAGCTTTCTTT. Translation: CASSRSGGTEAFF.

This clone was observed once. CDR3 amino acids: CASSSGQGYGYTF. The CDR3 DNA follows: TGTGCCAGCAGTTCCGGACAGGGGTATGGCTACACCTTC. The chain has TRBV6-6 and TRBJ1-2; 9 nucleotides line up with TRBD1. The germline V gene encodes CDR1 MNHNY and CDR2 SVGAGI (reference sequence). The CDR3 has 13 residues. With 4 bases clipped from V and 5 bases from J, the junction kept 2 bases outside the gene matches.

This clone was recorded only once. The rearrangement uses TRBV6-5 and TRBJ2-1; 10 nucleotides match TRBD2. The J segment lost 5 bases and the V segment lost 4 bases, leaving 5 bases of the junction unmatched. Germline values: CDR1 MNHEY, CDR2 SVGAGI. The CDR3 totals 15 residues. CDR3 sequence reads: CASSFLAGENNEQFF. The CDR3 DNA reads as TGTGCCAGCAGTTTTCTAGCGGGAGAGAACAATGAGCAGTTCTTC.

The chain carries TRBV5-1 and TRBJ2-1; 9 bases are shared with TRBD2. The CDR3 has 16 amino acids. Unmatched junction bases numbered 5, after V lost 4 bases and J lost 0 bases. CDR1 SGHRS and CDR2 YFSETQ come from the germline V gene. CDR3 in DNA: TGCGCCAGCAGCCTGATTAGCGGGAGCTCCTACAATGAGCAGTTCTTC. As protein: CASSLISGSSYNEQFF.

This clone was counted between two and nine times. The rearrangement links TRBV9 to TRBJ2-7; a possible D gene is TRBD2 (6 bases). The germline V gene has CDR1 SGDLS and CDR2 YYNGEE. V shed 4 bases and J shed 3 bases, with 17 bases lying between them. This CDR3 is 15 amino acids long. The chain's CDR3 is CASSFDRDSYYEQYF. CDR3 nucleotide sequence: TGTGCCAGCAGCTTTGACCGGGACTCCTACTACGAGCAGTACTTC.

This chain uses TRBV5-5 with TRBJ1-2; D remains ambiguous. Trimming left V 3 bases short and J 8 bases short, with 14 bases between. Looked up from germline, CDR1 is SGHKS and CDR2 is YYEKEE (reference sequence). This CDR3 has 13 residues. The CDR3 region is CASSSLRHGGYTF. For the CDR3, the DNA is TGTGCCAGCAGCTCCCTACGTCACGGGGGCTACACCTTC.